A single sample gave rise to the 5 T cell receptor beta chains below, sequenced in a study of CD8+ T cells in alopecia areata. cDNA prepared by RNA extraction and subsequent reverse transcription served as the template for sequencing. Profiled with immunoSEQ multiplex PCR; TCRdb holds only in-frame clones, not every one. The sample contains about 97,000 clones, 41% of which appear only once. Sequenced: CD4+ T cells sorted from blood. These receptors all come from a human donor with alopecia areata.

This chain connects TRBV28 to TRBJ1-5; D might be TRBD1 (6 bases). CDR1 is MDHEN, CDR2 SYDVKM, per germline. The V gene lost 3 bases and the J gene lost 3 bases, with 15 bases spanning the gap. This CDR3 has 16 amino acids. For the CDR3, the DNA is TGTGCCAGCAGTTTGAAGGCGACAGGCCTCAATCAGCCCCAGCATTTT. The encoded protein is CASSLKATGLNQPQHF.

This clone was detected a few times. The chain recombines TRBV20-1 with TRBJ2-1; D unclear. The CDR3 length is 11 residues. Germline loops: CDR1 DFQATT, CDR2 SNEGSKA (reference sequence). Trimming removed 3 bases at V and 8 bases at J, with 8 bases between. The CDR3 DNA is TGCAGTGCTAGCAATATCCATGAGCAGTTCTTC. Amino acids: CSASNIHEQFF.

The chain links TRBV29-1 to TRBJ2-7; TRBD1 agrees at 7 bases. V shed 6 bases and J 3 bases; nucleotides not matched to a gene: 5. Germline values: CDR1 SQVTM, CDR2 ANQGSEA. The CDR3 consists of 12 residues. The CDR3 DNA sequence: TGCAGCGTAGGGGACAGTATCTACGAGCAGTACTTC. This sequence encodes CSVGDSIYEQYF.

The chain couples TRBV30 to TRBJ2-3; the match to TRBD2 covers 14 bases. This CDR3 comprises 16 residues. Unmatched junction bases numbered 6, after V lost 3 bases and J lost 4 bases. The germline V gene encodes CDR1 GTSNPN and CDR2 SVGIG (reference sequence). CDR3 amino acids: CAWSRGLAGEADTQYF. The CDR3 region has the DNA TGTGCCTGGAGCCGGGGACTAGCGGGAGAAGCAGATACGCAGTATTTT.

The rearrangement links TRBV2 to TRBJ2-5; D is uncertain. The CDR3 loop spans 11 amino acids. V was clipped by 4 bases and J by 9 bases, with 9 bases between them. Per the germline V gene, CDR1 is SNHLY and CDR2 is FYNNEI. CDR3 in amino acids: CASSVLGAQYF. The CDR3 bases are TGTGCCAGCAGTGTCCTCGGAGCCCAGTACTTC.